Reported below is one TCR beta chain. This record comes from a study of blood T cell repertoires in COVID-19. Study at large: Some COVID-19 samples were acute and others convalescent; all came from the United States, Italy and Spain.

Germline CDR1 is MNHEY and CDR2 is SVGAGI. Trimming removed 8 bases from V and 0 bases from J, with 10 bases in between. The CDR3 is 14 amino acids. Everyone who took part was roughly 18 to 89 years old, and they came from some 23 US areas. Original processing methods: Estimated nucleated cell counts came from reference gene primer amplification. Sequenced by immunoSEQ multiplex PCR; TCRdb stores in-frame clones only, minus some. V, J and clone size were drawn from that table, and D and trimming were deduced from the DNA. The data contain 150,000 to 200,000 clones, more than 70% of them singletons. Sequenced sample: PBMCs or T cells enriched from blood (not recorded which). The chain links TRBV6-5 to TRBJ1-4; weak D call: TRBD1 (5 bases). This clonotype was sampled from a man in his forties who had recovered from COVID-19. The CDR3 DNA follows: TGTGCCAGCGCTAGACAGCCAACTAATGAAAAACTGTTTTTT. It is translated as CASARQPTNEKLFF.